This T cell receptor beta chain was found in a study of blood T cell repertoires in COVID-19. Study summary: Both acute and convalescent COVID-19 samples were obtained from the United States, Italy and Spain.

This CDR3 has 12 residues. Germline V lookup: CDR1 LGHDT, CDR2 YNNKEL (reference sequence). Trimming removed 2 bases from V and 9 bases from J, with 8 bases in between. Sequencing was performed with immunoSEQ multiplex PCR; in TCRdb, only in-frame clones are kept and a portion is missing. This sample has about 140,000 clones, with approximately 87% found just once. The sequencing input was peripheral blood. The chain combines TRBV3-1 (or the pseudogene TRBV3-2) with TRBJ2-1, with D uncertain. This TCR was recovered from a human donor in a cohort sampled during active COVID-19. This chain's CDR3 is CASSQTVGEQFF. The CDR3 coding sequence is TGTGCCAGCAGCCAAACAGTCGGTGAGCAGTTCTTC.